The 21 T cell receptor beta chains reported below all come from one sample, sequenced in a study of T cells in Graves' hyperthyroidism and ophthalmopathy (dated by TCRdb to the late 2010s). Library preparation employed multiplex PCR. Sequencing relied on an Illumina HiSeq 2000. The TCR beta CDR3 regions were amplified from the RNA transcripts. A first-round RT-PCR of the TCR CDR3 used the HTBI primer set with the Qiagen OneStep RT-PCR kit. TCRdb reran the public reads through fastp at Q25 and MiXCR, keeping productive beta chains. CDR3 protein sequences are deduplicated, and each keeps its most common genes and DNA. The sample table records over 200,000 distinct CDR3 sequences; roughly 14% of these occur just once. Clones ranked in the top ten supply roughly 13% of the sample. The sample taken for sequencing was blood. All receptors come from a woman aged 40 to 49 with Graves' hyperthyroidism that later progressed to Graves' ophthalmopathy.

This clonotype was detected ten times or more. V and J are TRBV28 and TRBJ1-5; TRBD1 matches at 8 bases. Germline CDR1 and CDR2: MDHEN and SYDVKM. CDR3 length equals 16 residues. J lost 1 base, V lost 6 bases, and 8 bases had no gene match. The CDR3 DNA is TGTGCCAGCAGCCAGGGACAGGCTGGAAGCAATCAGCCCCAGCATTTT. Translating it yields CASSQGQAGSNQPQHF. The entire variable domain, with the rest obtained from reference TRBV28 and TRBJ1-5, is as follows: DVKVTQSSRYLVKRTGEKVFLECVQDMDHENMFWYRQDPGLGLRLIYFSYDVKMKEKGDIPEGYSVSREKKERFSLILESASTNQTSMYLCASSQGQAGSNQPQHFGDGTRLSIL.

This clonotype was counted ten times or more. CDR3: CASSIMGVSNQPQHF. The CDR3 coding sequence is TGTGCCAGTAGTATAATGGGGGTAAGCAATCAGCCCCAGCATTTT. This chain joins TRBV19 and TRBJ1-5; D is possibly TRBD1 (5 bases). This CDR3 contains 15 residues. Germline CDR1 is LNHDA and CDR2 is SQIVND (reference sequence). V lost 2 bases, J lost 1 base, and 9 bases lay in between.

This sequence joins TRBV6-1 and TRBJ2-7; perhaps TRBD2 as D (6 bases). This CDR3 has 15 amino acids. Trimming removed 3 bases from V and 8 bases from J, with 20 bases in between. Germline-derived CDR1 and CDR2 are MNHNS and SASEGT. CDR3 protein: CASSENAGISGQQYF. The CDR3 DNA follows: TGTGCCAGCAGTGAGAATGCGGGAATCTCAGGGCAGCAGTACTTC.

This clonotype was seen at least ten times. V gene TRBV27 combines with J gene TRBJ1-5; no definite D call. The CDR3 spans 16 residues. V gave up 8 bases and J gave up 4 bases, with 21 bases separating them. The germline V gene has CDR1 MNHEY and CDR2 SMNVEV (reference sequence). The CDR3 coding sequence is TGTGCCAGCGGATCGCCCACTGGACGGTTGAATCAGCCCCAGCATTTT. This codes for CASGSPTGRLNQPQHF.

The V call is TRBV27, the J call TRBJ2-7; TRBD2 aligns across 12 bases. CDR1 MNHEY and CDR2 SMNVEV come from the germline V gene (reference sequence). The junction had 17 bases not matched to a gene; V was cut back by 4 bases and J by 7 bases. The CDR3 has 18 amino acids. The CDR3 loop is CASSSNQLLAGGRGEQYF. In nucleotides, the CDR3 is TGTGCCAGCAGTTCCAACCAATTACTAGCGGGAGGCCGTGGGGAGCAGTACTTC.

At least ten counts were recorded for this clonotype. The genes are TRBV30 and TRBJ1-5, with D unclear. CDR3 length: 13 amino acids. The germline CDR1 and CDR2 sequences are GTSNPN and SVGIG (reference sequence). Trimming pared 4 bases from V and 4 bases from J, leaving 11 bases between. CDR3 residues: CAWTTYPNQPQHF. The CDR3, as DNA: TGTGCCTGGACCACCTACCCAAATCAGCCCCAGCATTTT.

CDR3 residues: CASTPDGGYGYTF. The CDR3 DNA reads as TGTGCCAGCACCCCGGACGGGGGCTATGGCTACACCTTC. The J gene is TRBJ1-2, the V gene TRBV2, with a tentative D call TRBD1 (5 bases). Trimming removed 7 bases at V and 4 bases at J, with 13 bases between. CDR1 SNHLY and CDR2 FYNNEI come from the germline V gene. This CDR3 has 13 amino acids.

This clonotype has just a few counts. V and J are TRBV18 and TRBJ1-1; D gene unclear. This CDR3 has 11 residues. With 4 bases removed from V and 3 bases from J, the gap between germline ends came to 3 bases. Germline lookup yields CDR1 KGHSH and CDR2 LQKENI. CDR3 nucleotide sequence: TGTGCCAGCTCACATTACACTGAAGCTTTCTTT. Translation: CASSHYTEAFF. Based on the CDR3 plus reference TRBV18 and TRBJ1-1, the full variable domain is NAGVMQNPRHLVRRRGQEARLRCSPMKGHSHVYWYRQLPEEGLKFMVYLQKENIIDESGMPKERFSAEFPKEGPSILRIQQVVRGDSAAYFCASSHYTEAFFGQGTRLTVV.

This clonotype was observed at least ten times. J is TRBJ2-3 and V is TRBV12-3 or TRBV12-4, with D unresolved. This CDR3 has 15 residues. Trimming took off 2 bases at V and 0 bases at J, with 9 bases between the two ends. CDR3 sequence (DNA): TGTGCCAGCAGTTTAATAGCAGGTAGCACAGATACGCAGTATTTT. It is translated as CASSLIAGSTDTQYF.

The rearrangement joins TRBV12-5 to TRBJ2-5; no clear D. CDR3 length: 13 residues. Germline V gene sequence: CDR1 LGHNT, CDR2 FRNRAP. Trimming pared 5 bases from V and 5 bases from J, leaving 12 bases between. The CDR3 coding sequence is TGTGCTAGTGGTATGGCGCCCGTGGAGACCCAGTACTTC. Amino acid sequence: CASGMAPVETQYF.

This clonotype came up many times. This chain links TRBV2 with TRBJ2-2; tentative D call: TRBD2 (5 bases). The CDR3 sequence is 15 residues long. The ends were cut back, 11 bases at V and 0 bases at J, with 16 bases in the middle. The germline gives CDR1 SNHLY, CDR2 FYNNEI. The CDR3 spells CALRRARTNTGELFF. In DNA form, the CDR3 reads TGTGCCTTACGGCGGGCTCGGACGAACACCGGGGAGCTGTTTTTT.

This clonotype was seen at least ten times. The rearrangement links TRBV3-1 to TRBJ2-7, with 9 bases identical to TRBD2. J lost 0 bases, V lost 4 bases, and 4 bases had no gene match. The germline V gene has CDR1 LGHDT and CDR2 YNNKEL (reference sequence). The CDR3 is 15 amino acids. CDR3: CASSLLAGHSYEQYF. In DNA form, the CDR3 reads TGTGCCAGCAGCCTCCTAGCGGGACACTCCTACGAGCAGTACTTC.

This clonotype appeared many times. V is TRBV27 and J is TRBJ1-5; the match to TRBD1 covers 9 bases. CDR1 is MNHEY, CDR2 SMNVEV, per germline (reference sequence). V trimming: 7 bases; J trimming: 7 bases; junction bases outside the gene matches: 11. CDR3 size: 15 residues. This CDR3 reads CASTGVGTGRQPQHF. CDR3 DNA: TGTGCCAGCACCGGAGTCGGGACAGGGCGCCAGCCCCAGCATTTT.

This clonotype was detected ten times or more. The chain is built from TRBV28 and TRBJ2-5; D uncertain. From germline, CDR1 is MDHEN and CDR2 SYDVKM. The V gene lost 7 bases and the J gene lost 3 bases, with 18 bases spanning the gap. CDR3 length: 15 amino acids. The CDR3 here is CASTGATYFKETQYF. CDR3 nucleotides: TGTGCCAGCACTGGAGCTACTTATTTTAAAGAGACCCAGTACTTC.

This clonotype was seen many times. The CDR3 here is CASSEVGDLDIQYF. The CDR3 DNA is TGTGCCAGCAGTGAAGTGGGGGATTTGGACATTCAGTACTTC. The J gene is TRBJ2-4, the V gene TRBV6-1; D might be TRBD1 or TRBD2, each matching 5 bases. The CDR3 spans 14 residues. The V gene lost 1 base and the J gene lost 8 bases, with 12 bases spanning the gap. Germline V gene lookup returns CDR1 MNHNS and CDR2 SASEGT.

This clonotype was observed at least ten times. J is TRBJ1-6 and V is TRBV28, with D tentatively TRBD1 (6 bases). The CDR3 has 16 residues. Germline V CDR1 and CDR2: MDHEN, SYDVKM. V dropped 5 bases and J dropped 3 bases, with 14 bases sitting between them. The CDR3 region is CASSLPWTVYNSPLHF. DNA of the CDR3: TGTGCCAGCAGTCTTCCATGGACAGTCTATAATTCACCCCTCCACTTT.

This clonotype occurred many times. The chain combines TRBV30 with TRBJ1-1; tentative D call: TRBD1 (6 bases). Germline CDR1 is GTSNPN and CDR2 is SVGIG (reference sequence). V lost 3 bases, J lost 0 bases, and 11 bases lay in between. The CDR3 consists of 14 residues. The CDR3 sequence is CAWSGGQLNTEAFF. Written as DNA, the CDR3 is TGTGCCTGGAGCGGAGGACAGCTGAACACTGAAGCTTTCTTT.

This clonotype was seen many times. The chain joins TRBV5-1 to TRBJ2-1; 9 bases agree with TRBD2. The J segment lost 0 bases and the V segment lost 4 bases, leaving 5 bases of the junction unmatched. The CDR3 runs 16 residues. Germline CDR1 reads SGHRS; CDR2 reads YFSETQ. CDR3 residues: CASSPRTSVSYNEQFF. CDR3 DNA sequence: TGCGCCAGCAGCCCACGGACTAGCGTCTCCTACAATGAGCAGTTCTTC.

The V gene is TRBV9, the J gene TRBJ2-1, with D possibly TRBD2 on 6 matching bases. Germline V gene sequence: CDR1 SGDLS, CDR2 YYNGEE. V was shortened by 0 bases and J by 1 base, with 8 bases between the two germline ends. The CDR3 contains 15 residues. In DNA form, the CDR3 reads TGTGCCAGCAGCGTAGAAGGGACTTCCTACAATGAGCAGTTCTTC. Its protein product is CASSVEGTSYNEQFF.

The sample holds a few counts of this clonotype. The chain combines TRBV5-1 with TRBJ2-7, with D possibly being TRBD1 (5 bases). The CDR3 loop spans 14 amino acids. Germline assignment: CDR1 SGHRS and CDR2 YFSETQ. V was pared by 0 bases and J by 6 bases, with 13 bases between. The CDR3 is CASSLATGYGEQYF. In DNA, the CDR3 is TGCGCCAGCAGCTTGGCAACAGGTTATGGCGAGCAGTACTTC.

The CDR3 DNA sequence: TGCGCCAGCAGCTTGAACCTAGCGGGAGGCACAGATACGCAGTATTTT. Amino acid sequence: CASSLNLAGGTDTQYF. This sequence joins TRBV5-1 and TRBJ2-3; 10 bases agree with TRBD2. J lost 1 base, V lost 1 base, and 3 bases had no gene match. The germline V gene encodes CDR1 SGHRS and CDR2 YFSETQ. The length of the CDR3 is 16 residues.